This record looks at one T cell receptor beta chain sequence and its context. The entry originates in a study of blood T cell repertoires in COVID-19. Ages ranged from roughly 18 to 95 years, with residence in about two dozen US areas. Cohort 3 donors counted as recovered after two negative PCRs, clearance, or resolved symptoms. Sequenced by immunoSEQ multiplex PCR; TCRdb stores in-frame clones only, minus some. The profile shows about 330,000 clones, 87% of them singletons. The specimen was PBMCs or T cells enriched from blood (not recorded which). The clonotype was recovered from a woman aged 25 to 39 who had recovered from COVID-19.

CDR3 region: CASSSRGGPNTGELFF. In nucleotides, the CDR3 is TGCGCCAGCAGCTCGCGCGGGGGACCGAACACCGGGGAGCTGTTTTTT. J is TRBJ2-2 and V is TRBV5-1; 7 bases align to TRBD2. The CDR3 length is 16 residues. V lost 3 bases, J lost 0 bases, and 5 bases stayed unmatched. Germline V gene lookup returns CDR1 SGHRS and CDR2 YFSETQ.